These 17 T cell receptor beta chains originate from one sample sequenced in a study of T cell responses to AZD1222 COVID-19 vaccine. TCRdb keeps only in-frame clones here, not all; method: immunoSEQ multiplex PCR. The table includes fewer than 150,000 clones, 88% detected once. The specimen comprised peripheral blood, sampled 28 days after the second AZD1222 dose. These receptors were collected from an adult who received the AZD1222 COVID-19 vaccine.

V and J are TRBV19 and TRBJ1-1; unclear D gene. The CDR3 sequence is 11 residues long. Germline values: CDR1 LNHDA, CDR2 SQIVND (reference sequence). The V end lost 0 bases, the J end lost 7 bases, and 3 bases lay between the germline ends. This CDR3 reads CASSIDVEAFF. As DNA, the CDR3 is TGTGCCAGTAGTATAGATGTTGAAGCTTTCTTT.

The gene calls are TRBV6-6 and TRBJ1-3; 7 positions match TRBD1. The germline V gene has CDR1 MNHNY and CDR2 SVGAGI (reference sequence). V lost 7 bases to trimming and J lost 2 bases; unmatched junction nucleotides: 8. The length of the CDR3 is 15 residues. This CDR3 is CASIPRQGAGNTIYF. CDR3 in DNA: TGTGCCAGCATCCCCAGACAGGGCGCTGGAAACACCATATATTTT.

The chain is built from TRBV6-5 and TRBJ2-3; D is undetermined. Germline CDR1 MNHEY, CDR2 SVGAGI. Trimming shortened V by 4 bases and J by 10 bases, and 15 bases separated the two germline ends. The CDR3 totals 13 residues. Here the CDR3 DNA reads TGTGCCAGCAGTTCCCCCTTAACCTTGGCGCAGTATTTT. Translating gives CASSSPLTLAQYF.

Comments on this clone: At the DNA level, this CDR3 is encoded by other sequences in the same sample as well. The chain combines TRBV28 with TRBJ1-2, with D hard to call. In germline, CDR1 is MDHEN, CDR2 SYDVKM. The CDR3 runs to 12 residues. V dropped 5 bases and J dropped 4 bases, with 8 bases sitting between them. This chain's CDR3 is CASSGVAYGYTF. CDR3 coding DNA: TGTGCCAGCAGTGGCGTAGCCTATGGCTACACCTTC.

The rearrangement links TRBV7-9 to TRBJ2-3, with 15 bases lining up with TRBD2. The germline V gene encodes CDR1 SEHNR and CDR2 FQNEAQ (reference sequence). CDR3 length equals 19 residues. Losses at the gene ends were 5 bases for V and 1 base for J; bases not matched to a gene: 10. The CDR3 DNA follows: TGTGCCAGCAGCGCCGGACTAGCGGGGGGGCCAAGACGCACAGATACGCAGTATTTT. Amino acid sequence: CASSAGLAGGPRRTDTQYF.

V and J are TRBV14 and TRBJ1-2; tentatively, D is TRBD1 (5 bases). Trimming took 1 base from V and 2 from J, leaving 11 bases between them. Germline CDR1 and CDR2: SGHDN and FVKESK. CDR3 length: 15 amino acids. The CDR3: CASSQGRQINYGYTF. DNA of the CDR3: TGTGCCAGCAGCCAAGGGCGACAGATAAACTATGGCTACACCTTC.

V and J are TRBV7-2 and TRBJ2-7; 7 nucleotides line up with TRBD1. Unmatched junction bases numbered 6, after V lost 4 bases and J lost 3 bases. Germline assignment: CDR1 SGHTA and CDR2 FQGNSA. The CDR3 is made up of 14 amino acids. The CDR3 loop reads CASSSSGQYYEQYF. DNA of the CDR3: TGTGCCAGCAGCTCCTCGGGACAGTACTACGAGCAGTACTTC.

The V call is TRBV11-2, the J call TRBJ2-2, with D hard to call. The CDR3 runs to 18 residues. The V gene lost 6 bases and the J gene lost 3 bases, with 23 bases spanning the gap. Germline V CDR1 and CDR2: SGHAT, FQNNGV. This CDR3 reads CASRASAVGNRDTGELFF. The DNA for the CDR3 is TGTGCCAGCAGAGCCTCGGCGGTAGGCAACCGCGACACCGGGGAGCTGTTTTTT.

This clone was counted ten times or more. V gene TRBV5-6 combines with J gene TRBJ2-1; 10 positions agree with TRBD1. From germline, CDR1 is SGHDT and CDR2 YYEEEE. The CDR3 sequence is 17 residues long. Unmatched junction bases numbered 9, after V lost 2 bases and J lost 4 bases. CDR3 bases: TGTGCCAGCAGCTTACCCCGGGACAGGGGAATTTACAATGAGCAGTTCTTC. As protein: CASSLPRDRGIYNEQFF.

V gene TRBV7-9 combines with J gene TRBJ2-5; no clear D. CDR3 size: 12 residues. Trimming stripped 0 bases from V and 5 bases from J, with 4 bases between. CDR1 SEHNR and CDR2 FQNEAQ come from the germline V gene (reference sequence). Here the CDR3 DNA reads TGTGCCAGCAGCTTAGCATCCGAGACCCAGTACTTC. Protein sequence: CASSLASETQYF.

The chain carries TRBV7-2 and TRBJ2-5; no firm D call. Trimming took off 1 base at V and 0 bases at J, with 6 bases between the two ends. Germline CDR1 and CDR2: SGHTA and FQGNSA. The CDR3 length is 14 residues. The CDR3 is CASSLGPYQETQYF. CDR3 in DNA: TGTGCCAGCAGCTTAGGACCCTACCAAGAGACCCAGTACTTC.

This clone has only one observation. CDR3 amino acids: CASSHGRLADTQYF. The CDR3 nucleotides are TGTGCCAGCAGCCACGGGCGCCTGGCAGATACGCAGTATTTT. V gene TRBV3-1 (or the pseudogene TRBV3-2) combines with J gene TRBJ2-3; D unresolved. Germline loops: CDR1 LGHDT, CDR2 YNNKEL (reference sequence). V was pared by 3 bases and J by 4 bases, with 11 bases between. This CDR3 comprises 14 residues.

This chain connects TRBV3-1 (or the pseudogene TRBV3-2) to TRBJ2-4; D gene unclear. Germline V gene lookup returns CDR1 LGHDT and CDR2 YNNKEL (reference sequence). The ends were cut back, 0 bases at V and 0 bases at J, with 15 bases in the middle. This CDR3 has 18 amino acids. CDR3: CASSQELLKTLAKNIQYF. CDR3 nucleotide sequence: TGTGCCAGCAGCCAAGAATTATTGAAGACTTTAGCCAAAAACATTCAGTACTTC.

The chain is built from TRBV10-3 and TRBJ1-4; a possible D gene is TRBD1 (5 bases). This CDR3 has 13 amino acids. The germline gives CDR1 ENHRY, CDR2 SYGVKD. V shed 5 bases and J shed 7 bases, with 11 bases lying between them. This CDR3 is CAISRDPGEKLFF. CDR3 nucleotides: TGTGCCATCAGTCGGGACCCGGGTGAAAAACTGTTTTTT.

This clone came up a few times. V and J are TRBV9 and TRBJ2-3, with TRBD1 matching 11 bases. Germline assignment: CDR1 SGDLS and CDR2 YYNGEE. Germline trimming cut 4 bases from V and 4 bases from J; bases unmatched to any gene: 11. The CDR3 sequence is 17 residues long. The CDR3 loop is CASSPSRGTGGSDTQYF. CDR3 nucleotide sequence: TGTGCCAGCAGCCCCTCCCGGGGGACAGGGGGTTCAGATACGCAGTATTTT.

In its sample, this clone was seen a few times. The J gene is TRBJ1-1, the V gene TRBV7-2; a weak D match, TRBD1 (6 bases). V shed 7 bases and J shed 0 bases, with 18 bases lying between them. Germline V CDR1 and CDR2: SGHTA, FQGNSA. This CDR3 contains 16 residues. CDR3 residues: CASKKRGGAMNTEAFF. CDR3 sequence (DNA): TGTGCCAGCAAAAAGAGGGGGGGCGCGATGAACACTGAAGCTTTCTTT.

The genes are TRBV28 and TRBJ1-5; a possible D gene is TRBD1 (6 bases). CDR1 and CDR2 (germline): MDHEN, SYDVKM. V lost 2 bases and J lost 0, with 14 bases in between. CDR3 length equals 17 residues. CDR3 sequence: CASSLGQTPYSNQPQHF. CDR3 nucleotides: TGTGCCAGCAGTTTAGGACAGACACCCTATAGCAATCAGCCCCAGCATTTT.